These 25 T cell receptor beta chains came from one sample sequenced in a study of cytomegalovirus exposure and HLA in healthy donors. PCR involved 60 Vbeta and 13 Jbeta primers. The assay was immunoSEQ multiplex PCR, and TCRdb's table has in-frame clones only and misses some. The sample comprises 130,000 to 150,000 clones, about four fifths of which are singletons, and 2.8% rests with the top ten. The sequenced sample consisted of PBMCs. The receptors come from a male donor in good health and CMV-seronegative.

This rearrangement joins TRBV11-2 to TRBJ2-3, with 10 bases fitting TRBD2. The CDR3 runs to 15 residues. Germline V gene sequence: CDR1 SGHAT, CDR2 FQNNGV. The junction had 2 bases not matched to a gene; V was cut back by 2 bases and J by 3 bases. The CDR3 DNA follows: TGTGCCAGCAGCTTACTAGCGGGGGTAACAGATACGCAGTATTTT. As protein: CASSLLAGVTDTQYF.

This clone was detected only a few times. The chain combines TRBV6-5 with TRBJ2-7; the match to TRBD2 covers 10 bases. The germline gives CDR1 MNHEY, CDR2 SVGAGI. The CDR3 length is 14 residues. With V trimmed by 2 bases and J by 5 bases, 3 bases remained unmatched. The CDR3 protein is CASSYEAGGNEQYF. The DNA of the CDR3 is TGTGCCAGCAGTTACGAAGCGGGAGGGAACGAGCAGTACTTC.

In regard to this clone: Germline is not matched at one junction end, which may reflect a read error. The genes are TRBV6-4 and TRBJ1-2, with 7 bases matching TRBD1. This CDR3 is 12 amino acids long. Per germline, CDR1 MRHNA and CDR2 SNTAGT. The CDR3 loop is CASSGTGGKIVF. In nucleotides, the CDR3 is TGTGCCAGCAGTGGGACAGGCGGGAAAATAGTCTTC.

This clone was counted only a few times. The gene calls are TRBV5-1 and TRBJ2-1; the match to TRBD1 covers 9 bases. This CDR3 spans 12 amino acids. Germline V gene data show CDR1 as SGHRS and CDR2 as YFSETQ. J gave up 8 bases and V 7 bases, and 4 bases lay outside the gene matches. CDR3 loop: CASGQGIDEQFF. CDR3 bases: TGCGCCAGCGGACAGGGGATCGATGAGCAGTTCTTC. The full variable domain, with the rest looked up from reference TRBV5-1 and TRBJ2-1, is KAGVTQTPRYLIKTRGQQVTLSCSPISGHRSVSWYQQTPGQGLQFLFEYFSETQRNKGNFPGRFSGRQFSNSRSEMNVSTLELGDSALYLCASGQGIDEQFFGPGTRLTVL.

Here the CDR3 reads CASSSLDEQFF. In DNA, the CDR3 is TGTGCCAGCTCAAGTCTAGATGAGCAGTTCTTC. The rearrangement links TRBV18 to TRBJ2-1; D gene unclear. V lost 5 bases to trimming and J lost 8 bases, with 7 bases between them. The CDR3 runs to 11 residues. From germline, CDR1 is KGHSH and CDR2 LQKENI.

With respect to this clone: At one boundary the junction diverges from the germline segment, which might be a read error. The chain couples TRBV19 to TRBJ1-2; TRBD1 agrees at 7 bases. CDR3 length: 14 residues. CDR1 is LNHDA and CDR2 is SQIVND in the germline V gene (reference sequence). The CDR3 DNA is TGTGCCAGTGGTATCGGGACAGACAACTATGGCTACACCTTC. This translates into CASGIGTDNYGYTF.

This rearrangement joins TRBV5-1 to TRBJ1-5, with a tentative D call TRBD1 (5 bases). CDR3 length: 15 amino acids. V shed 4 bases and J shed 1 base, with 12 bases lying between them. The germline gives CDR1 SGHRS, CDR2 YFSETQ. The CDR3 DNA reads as TGCGCCAGCAGCGGGTCCGGGGGGAGCAATCAGCCCCAGCATTTT. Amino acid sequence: CASSGSGGSNQPQHF.

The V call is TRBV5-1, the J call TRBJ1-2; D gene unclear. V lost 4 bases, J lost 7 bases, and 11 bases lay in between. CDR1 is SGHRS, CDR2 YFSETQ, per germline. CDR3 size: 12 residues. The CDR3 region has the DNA TGCGCCAGCAGCGGTGGTTCGGGTGGCTACACCTTC. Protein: CASSGGSGGYTF.

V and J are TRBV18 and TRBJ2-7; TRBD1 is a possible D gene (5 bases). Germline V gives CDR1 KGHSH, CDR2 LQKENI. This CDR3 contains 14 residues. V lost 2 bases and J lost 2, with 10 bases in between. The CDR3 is CASSPGAVPYEQYF. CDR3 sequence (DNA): TGTGCCAGCTCACCAGGGGCAGTACCCTACGAGCAGTACTTC. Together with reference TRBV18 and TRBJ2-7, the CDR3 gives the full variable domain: NAGVMQNPRHLVRRRGQEARLRCSPMKGHSHVYWYRQLPEEGLKFMVYLQKENIIDESGMPKERFSAEFPKEGPSILRIQQVVRGDSAAYFCASSPGAVPYEQYFGPGTRLTVT.

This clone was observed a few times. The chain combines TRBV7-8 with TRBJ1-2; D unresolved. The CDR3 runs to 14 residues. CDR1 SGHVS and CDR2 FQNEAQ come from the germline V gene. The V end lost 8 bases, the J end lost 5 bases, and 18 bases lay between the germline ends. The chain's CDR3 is CASASQTGDYGYTF. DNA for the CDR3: TGTGCCAGCGCGAGCCAAACCGGGGATTATGGCTACACCTTC.

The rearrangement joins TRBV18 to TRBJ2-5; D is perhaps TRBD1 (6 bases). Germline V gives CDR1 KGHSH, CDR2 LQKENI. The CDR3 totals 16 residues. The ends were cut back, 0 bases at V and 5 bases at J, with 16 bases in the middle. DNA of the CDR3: TGTGCCAGCTCACCACCGCACAGCAGGGGTCGGGAGACCCAGTACTTC. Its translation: CASSPPHSRGRETQYF.

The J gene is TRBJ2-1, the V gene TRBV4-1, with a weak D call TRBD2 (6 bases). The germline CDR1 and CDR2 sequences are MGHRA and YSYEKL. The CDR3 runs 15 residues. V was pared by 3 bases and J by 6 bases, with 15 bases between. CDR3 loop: CASSHPATGSNEQFF. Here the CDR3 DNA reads TGCGCCAGCAGCCATCCAGCAACCGGGAGCAATGAGCAGTTCTTC.

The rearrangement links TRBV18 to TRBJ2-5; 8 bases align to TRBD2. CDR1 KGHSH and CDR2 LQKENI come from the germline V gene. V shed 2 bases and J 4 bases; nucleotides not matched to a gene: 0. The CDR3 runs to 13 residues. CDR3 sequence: CASSPAGGETQYF. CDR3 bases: TGTGCCAGCTCACCAGCGGGAGGAGAGACCCAGTACTTC.

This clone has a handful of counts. This CDR3 is CASSPRFYEQYF. As DNA, the CDR3 is TGTGCCAGCTCACCGAGGTTCTACGAGCAGTACTTC. The J gene is TRBJ2-7, the V gene TRBV18; D gene uncertain. There are 12 residues in the CDR3. V was cut by 3 bases and J by 3 bases, with 6 bases left in between. In germline, CDR1 is KGHSH, CDR2 LQKENI.

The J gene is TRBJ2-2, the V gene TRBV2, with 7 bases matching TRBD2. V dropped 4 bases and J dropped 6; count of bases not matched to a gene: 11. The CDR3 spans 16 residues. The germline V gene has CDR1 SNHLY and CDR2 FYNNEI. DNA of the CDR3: TGTGCCAGCAGTGTGGTCGGGCGGGAGAAGGCCGGGGAGCTGTTTTTT. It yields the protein CASSVVGREKAGELFF.

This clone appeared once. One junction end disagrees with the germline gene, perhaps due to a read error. The CDR3 bases are TGTGCCAGCAGCTTACCTCCGAGATTT. Translating gives CASSLPPRF. The chain couples TRBV7-2 to TRBJ2-3; no reliable D call. Germline loops: CDR1 SGHTA, CDR2 FQGNSA. There are 9 residues in the CDR3.

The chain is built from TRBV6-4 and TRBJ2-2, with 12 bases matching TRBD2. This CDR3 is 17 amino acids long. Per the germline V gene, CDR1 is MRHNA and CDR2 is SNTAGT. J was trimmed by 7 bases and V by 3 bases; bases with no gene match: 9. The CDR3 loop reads CASSETGTSGRIGELFF. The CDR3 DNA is TGTGCCAGCAGTGAGACCGGGACTAGCGGGCGTATCGGGGAGCTGTTTTTT.

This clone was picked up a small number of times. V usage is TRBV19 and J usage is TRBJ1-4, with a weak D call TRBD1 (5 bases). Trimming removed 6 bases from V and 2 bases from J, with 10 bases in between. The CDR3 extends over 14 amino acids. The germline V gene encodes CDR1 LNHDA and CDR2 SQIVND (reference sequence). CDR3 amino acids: CASRGDSTNEKLFF. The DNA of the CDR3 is TGTGCCAGTAGGGGCGACAGTACTAATGAAAAACTGTTTTTT.

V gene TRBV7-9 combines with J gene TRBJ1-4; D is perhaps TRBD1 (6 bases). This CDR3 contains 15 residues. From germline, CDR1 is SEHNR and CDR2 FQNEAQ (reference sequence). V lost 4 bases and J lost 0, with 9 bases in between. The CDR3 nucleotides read TGTGCCAGCAGCTACCGGACAGCAACTAATGAAAAACTGTTTTTT. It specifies CASSYRTATNEKLFF.

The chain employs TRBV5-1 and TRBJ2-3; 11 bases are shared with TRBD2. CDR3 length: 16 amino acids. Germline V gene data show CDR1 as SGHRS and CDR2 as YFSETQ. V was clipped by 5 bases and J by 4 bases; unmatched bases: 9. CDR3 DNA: TGCGCCAGCAGTCCGCTAGCGGGGGGAGGGGCAGATACGCAGTATTTT. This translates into CASSPLAGGGADTQYF.

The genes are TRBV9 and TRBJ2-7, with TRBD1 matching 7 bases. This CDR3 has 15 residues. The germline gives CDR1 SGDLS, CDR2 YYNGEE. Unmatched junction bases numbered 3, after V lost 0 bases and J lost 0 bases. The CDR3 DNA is TGTGCCAGCAGCGTAGTCGGGGACAGCTCCTACGAGCAGTACTTC. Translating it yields CASSVVGDSSYEQYF.

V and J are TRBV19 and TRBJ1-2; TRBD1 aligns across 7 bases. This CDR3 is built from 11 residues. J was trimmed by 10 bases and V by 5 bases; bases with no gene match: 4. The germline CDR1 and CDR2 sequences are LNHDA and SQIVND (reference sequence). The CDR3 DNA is TGTGCCAGTAGTGTCGACAGGGTCTACACCTTC. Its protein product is CASSVDRVYTF.

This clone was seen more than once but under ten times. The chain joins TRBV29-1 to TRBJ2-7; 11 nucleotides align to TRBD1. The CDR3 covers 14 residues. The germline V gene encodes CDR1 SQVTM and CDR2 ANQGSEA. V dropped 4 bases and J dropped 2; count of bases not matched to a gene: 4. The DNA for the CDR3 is TGCAGCGTTGTTTGGGGACAGGGGGCCTACGAGCAGTACTTC. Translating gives CSVVWGQGAYEQYF.

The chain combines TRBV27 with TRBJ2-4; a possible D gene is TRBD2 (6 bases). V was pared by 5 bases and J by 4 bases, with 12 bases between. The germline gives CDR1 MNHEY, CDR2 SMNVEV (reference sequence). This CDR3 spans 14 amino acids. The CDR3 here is CASSRTGSKNIQYF. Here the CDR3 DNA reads TGTGCCAGCAGTCGAACCGGGAGTAAAAACATTCAGTACTTC.

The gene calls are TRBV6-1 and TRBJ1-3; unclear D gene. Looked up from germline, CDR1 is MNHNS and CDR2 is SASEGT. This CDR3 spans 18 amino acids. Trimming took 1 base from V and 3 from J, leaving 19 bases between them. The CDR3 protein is CASSEVSWVSLGGNTIYF. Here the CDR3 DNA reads TGTGCCAGCAGTGAAGTTTCCTGGGTCTCCCTAGGTGGAAACACCATATATTTT.